The entry below gives a single TCR beta chain sequence along with its context. This sample is drawn from a study of cytomegalovirus exposure and HLA in healthy donors. PCR employed 60 Vbeta and 13 Jbeta primers. The data were produced by immunoSEQ multiplex PCR, yet TCRdb's version contains in-frame clones alone and is incomplete. The sample spans approximately 110,000 clones; the ten largest clones claim 1%. The CDR3 runs 16 residues. Unmatched junction bases numbered 3, after V lost 2 bases and J lost 1 base. Germline V CDR1 and CDR2: MNHEY, SVGAGI. The chain carries TRBV6-5 and TRBJ2-2, with 8 bases lining up with TRBD2. Sequencing was carried out using PBMCs. The receptor was isolated from a man in his late teens or twenties in good health and CMV-seronegative. The CDR3 protein is CASSYSSGKNTGELFF. In nucleotides, the CDR3 is TGTGCCAGCAGTTACAGTAGCGGGAAGAACACCGGGGAGCTGTTTTTT.